What follows are 29 T cell receptor beta chains derived from one specimen sequenced in a study of T cell responses to AZD1222 COVID-19 vaccine. Assay: immunoSEQ multiplex PCR; the TCRdb copy retains only in-frame clones and omits some. The profile shows around 84,000 clones, around 86% of them singletons. The sequencing used peripheral blood, collected on day 0 of AZD1222 vaccination. The receptors originated from an adult in good health.

J is TRBJ2-7 and V is TRBV28; TRBD1 or TRBD2 may be the D gene (6 bases each). Germline loops: CDR1 MDHEN, CDR2 SYDVKM. The length of the CDR3 is 15 residues. Trimming cost V 5 bases and J 1 base, with 15 bases left between them. The CDR3 loop reads CASSPEGGGSYEQYF. The DNA for the CDR3 is TGTGCCAGCAGTCCCGAAGGAGGGGGGTCCTACGAGCAGTACTTC.

The chain links TRBV7-2 to TRBJ1-2; D possibly corresponds to TRBD1 (6 bases). This CDR3 contains 13 residues. The V gene lost 6 bases and the J gene lost 8 bases, with 16 bases spanning the gap. Germline lookup yields CDR1 SGHTA and CDR2 FQGNSA. In nucleotides, the CDR3 is TGTGCCAGCAGTTCAGGACAGATGGGGGGCTACACCTTC. It is translated as CASSSGQMGGYTF.

V gene TRBV5-4 combines with J gene TRBJ2-5; 9 nucleotides match TRBD2. The ends lost 2 bases at V and 5 bases at J; junction bases unmatched: 10. The CDR3 covers 16 residues. Per germline, CDR1 SGHNT and CDR2 YYREEE (reference sequence). The CDR3 reads CASSLNAGGPGETQYF. CDR3 bases: TGTGCCAGCAGCTTAAATGCGGGGGGGCCCGGGGAGACCCAGTACTTC. The full variable domain, in which reference TRBV5-4 and TRBJ2-5 provide the parts outside the CDR3, is ETGVTQSPTHLIKTRGQQVTLRCSSQSGHNTVSWYQQALGQGPQFIFQYYREEENGRGNFPPRFSGLQFPNYSSELNVNALELDDSALYLCASSLNAGGPGETQYFGPGTRLLVL.

This clone has just one count. The rearrangement uses TRBV5-1 and TRBJ2-5, with TRBD2 matching over 11 bases. The V gene's germline CDR1 is SGHRS and CDR2 YFSETQ. V lost 0 bases to trimming and J lost 5 bases; unmatched junction nucleotides: 6. The CDR3 loop spans 16 amino acids. The CDR3 is CASSLGPTSGIETQYF. The DNA of the CDR3 is TGCGCCAGCAGCTTGGGGCCGACTAGCGGGATCGAGACCCAGTACTTC.

This sequence joins TRBV5-1 and TRBJ2-5, with D hard to call. There are 15 residues in the CDR3. Germline V gene lookup returns CDR1 SGHRS and CDR2 YFSETQ. Trimming stripped 0 bases from V and 1 base from J, with 10 bases between. In nucleotides, the CDR3 is TGCGCCAGCAGCTTGGGTCAGTTTGTCCAAGAGACCCAGTACTTC. Translation gives CASSLGQFVQETQYF.

The gene calls are TRBV6-2 or TRBV6-3 and TRBJ2-3; no reliable D call. Germline V gene sequence: CDR1 MNHEY, CDR2 SVGEGT. This CDR3 has 13 residues. V was trimmed by 5 bases and J by 2 bases, leaving 8 bases between them. CDR3 in DNA: TGTGCCAGCAGTGCACAGCCCACAGATACGCAGTATTTT. It yields the protein CASSAQPTDTQYF.

This rearrangement joins TRBV7-9 to TRBJ1-2; no reliable D call. The V end was cut by 2 bases, the J end by 5 bases, with 6 bases between. CDR1 SEHNR and CDR2 FQNEAQ come from the germline V gene (reference sequence). The CDR3 length is 12 residues. CDR3 coding DNA: TGTGCCAGCAGCTTAAGCTTTTATGGCTACACCTTC. Protein: CASSLSFYGYTF.

The chain employs TRBV12-3 or TRBV12-4 and TRBJ1-2; D remains ambiguous. V was pared by 6 bases and J by 5 bases, with 13 bases between. This CDR3 region has 13 residues. CDR3 sequence (DNA): TGTGCCAGCAGGTCGGCGGGCCATTATGGCTACACCTTC. Amino acids: CASRSAGHYGYTF.

The V and J genes are TRBV11-3 and TRBJ2-1; 7 nucleotides match TRBD2. Germline CDR1 SGHNT, CDR2 YENEEA. The CDR3 loop spans 15 amino acids. After removal of 8 bases from V and 0 bases from J, the junction contained 7 bases not matched to a gene. CDR3 in amino acids: CASSLGGVSYNEQFF. DNA of the CDR3: TGTGCCAGCTCTTTGGGGGGGGTCTCCTACAATGAGCAGTTCTTC.

This rearrangement joins TRBV18 to TRBJ2-1, with 9 positions matching TRBD2. V shed 3 bases and J 4 bases; nucleotides not matched to a gene: 7. This CDR3 contains 16 residues. CDR1 KGHSH and CDR2 LQKENI come from the germline V gene. The CDR3 loop reads CASSPKIAGAYNEQFF. As DNA, the CDR3 is TGTGCCAGCTCACCCAAGATAGCGGGAGCTTACAATGAGCAGTTCTTC.

The chain couples TRBV6-5 to TRBJ1-1, with D unresolved. Germline-derived CDR1 and CDR2 are MNHEY and SVGAGI. V dropped 2 bases and J dropped 1 base, with 14 bases sitting between them. The CDR3 consists of 16 residues. CDR3: CASSYLSIQANTEAFF. Written as DNA, the CDR3 is TGTGCCAGCAGTTACCTCTCCATCCAGGCGAACACTGAAGCTTTCTTT.

This chain connects TRBV5-6 to TRBJ2-3, with D unresolved. The V end was cut by 4 bases, the J end by 2 bases, with 8 bases between. From germline, CDR1 is SGHDT and CDR2 YYEEEE. This CDR3 region has 13 residues. CDR3 region: CASSPESTDTQYF. The CDR3 bases are TGTGCCAGCAGCCCGGAATCCACAGATACGCAGTATTTT. Drawing the rest from reference TRBV5-6 and TRBJ2-3, the complete variable domain is DAGVTQSPTHLIKTRGQQVTLRCSPKSGHDTVSWYQQALGQGPQFIFQYYEEEERQRGNFPDRFSGHQFPNYSSELNVNALLLGDSALYLCASSPESTDTQYFGPGTRLTVL.

V and J are TRBV6-5 and TRBJ1-4; unclear D gene. The length of the CDR3 is 16 residues. The V end was cut by 2 bases, the J end by 1 base, with 11 bases between. Per the germline V gene, CDR1 is MNHEY and CDR2 is SVGAGI. This CDR3 reads CASSYGGVLTNEKLFF. The CDR3 bases are TGTGCCAGCAGTTACGGCGGAGTTCTAACTAATGAAAAACTGTTTTTT.

The rearrangement uses TRBV27 and TRBJ2-6; no clear D gene. V dropped 5 bases and J dropped 2 bases, with 13 bases sitting between them. The V gene's germline CDR1 is MNHEY and CDR2 SMNVEV (reference sequence). The CDR3 has 16 amino acids. CDR3: CASSPGDRTGANVLTF. The DNA for the CDR3 is TGTGCCAGCAGTCCCGGTGACCGAACTGGGGCCAACGTCCTGACTTTC.

The chain has TRBV6-2 or TRBV6-3 and TRBJ1-3; 8 bases are a match to TRBD1. Germline V gene sequence: CDR1 MNHEY, CDR2 SVGEGT. J lost 2 bases, V lost 6 bases, and 0 bases had no gene match. The CDR3 consists of 13 residues. The CDR3 DNA reads as TGTGCCAGCAGCAGGGGGCCTGGAAACACCATATATTTT. Translated, it gives CASSRGPGNTIYF.

The chain recombines TRBV3-1 (or the pseudogene TRBV3-2) with TRBJ2-3; no clear D. CDR1 and CDR2 (germline): LGHDT, YNNKEL (reference sequence). V lost 2 bases to trimming and J lost 4 bases, with 16 bases between them. This CDR3 is built from 16 residues. In nucleotides, the CDR3 is TGTGCCAGCAGCCAAACTATAGGAGCGTCCTCAGATACGCAGTATTTT. Translated: CASSQTIGASSDTQYF.

CDR3 protein: CASTLMAYSSENTIYF. The CDR3 DNA follows: TGTGCCAGCACCCTGATGGCATACTCCTCCGAAAACACCATATATTTT. The chain employs TRBV28 and TRBJ1-3; no clear D gene. CDR3 length: 16 residues. With 7 bases removed from V and 6 bases from J, the gap between germline ends came to 22 bases. Germline-derived CDR1 and CDR2 are MDHEN and SYDVKM.

The V and J genes are TRBV15 and TRBJ2-2, with D possibly being TRBD1 (6 bases). CDR1 and CDR2 (germline): LNHNV, YYDKDF (reference sequence). With 0 bases removed from V and 0 bases from J, the gap between germline ends came to 11 bases. The CDR3 totals 17 residues. CDR3 sequence: CATSREGQRANTGELFF. CDR3 bases: TGTGCCACCAGCAGAGAGGGACAAAGAGCGAACACCGGGGAGCTGTTTTTT.

This chain connects TRBV6-5 to TRBJ1-5; D may be TRBD1 (5 bases). V shed 5 bases and J shed 9 bases, with 17 bases lying between them. The V gene's germline CDR1 is MNHEY and CDR2 SVGAGI. The CDR3 is made up of 14 amino acids. CDR3 sequence reads: CASSPGRGPTPQHF. CDR3 in DNA: TGTGCCAGCAGTCCTGGACGGGGACCGACGCCCCAGCATTTT.

The chain couples TRBV27 to TRBJ1-2; 12 bases map to TRBD1. CDR1 MNHEY and CDR2 SMNVEV come from the germline V gene (reference sequence). J lost 8 bases, V lost 6 bases, and 7 bases had no gene match. There are 14 residues in the CDR3. CDR3 loop: CASSLGQGAGGYTF. As DNA, the CDR3 is TGTGCCAGCAGCCTGGGACAGGGGGCTGGGGGCTACACCTTC.

There are a few counts of this clone. J is TRBJ2-7 and V is TRBV7-8; 8 nucleotides align to TRBD1. The CDR3 totals 15 residues. CDR1 SGHVS and CDR2 FQNEAQ come from the germline V gene. After removal of 4 bases from V and 4 bases from J, the junction contained 9 bases not matched to a gene. CDR3 bases: TGTGCCAGCAGCTCCCCCCCGGACAGGGTTTACGAGCAGTACTTC. Translated, it gives CASSSPPDRVYEQYF.

The V gene is TRBV18, the J gene TRBJ1-2; tentative D call: TRBD1 (5 bases). The V end lost 1 base, the J end lost 2 bases, and 14 bases lay between the germline ends. The CDR3 loop spans 16 amino acids. Germline CDR1 reads KGHSH; CDR2 reads LQKENI. This CDR3 is CASSPQGAGSNYGYTF. The CDR3 DNA reads as TGTGCCAGCTCACCACAAGGGGCCGGGAGCAACTATGGCTACACCTTC.

The rearrangement uses TRBV18 and TRBJ1-1, with 9 bases that match TRBD1. With 6 bases clipped from V and 4 bases from J, the junction kept 15 bases outside the gene matches. Germline V gives CDR1 KGHSH, CDR2 LQKENI. The CDR3 runs 17 residues. For the CDR3, the DNA is TGTGCCAGCTCCGTCGTGGGACAGGGTACATTGAGCACTGAAGCTTTCTTT. Translating gives CASSVVGQGTLSTEAFF. The full variable domain, in which reference TRBV18 and TRBJ1-1 provide the parts outside the CDR3, is NAGVMQNPRHLVRRRGQEARLRCSPMKGHSHVYWYRQLPEEGLKFMVYLQKENIIDESGMPKERFSAEFPKEGPSILRIQQVVRGDSAAYFCASSVVGQGTLSTEAFFGQGTRLTVV.

This chain uses TRBV9 with TRBJ1-3; a weak D match, TRBD1 (5 bases). The CDR3 has 18 amino acids. Deletions cut 3 bases from V and 2 bases from J, with 21 bases between. Germline V gives CDR1 SGDLS, CDR2 YYNGEE. The CDR3 coding sequence is TGTGCCAGCAGCGGGGGGGTCGGAGGGGCGACCGCTGGAAACACCATATATTTT. Translating it yields CASSGGVGGATAGNTIYF.

The CDR3 region is CASSQTGRRGTDTQYF. CDR3 DNA: TGCGCCAGCAGCCAAACCGGGAGGCGGGGCACAGATACGCAGTATTTT. V gene TRBV4-3 combines with J gene TRBJ2-3; 7 bases line up with TRBD2. With V trimmed by 2 bases and J by 1 base, 6 bases remained unmatched. This CDR3 has 16 amino acids. Germline-derived CDR1 and CDR2 are LGHNA and YSLEER.

The rearrangement uses TRBV27 and TRBJ2-1; 8 bases are shared with TRBD2. V trimming: 5 bases; J trimming: 1 base; junction bases outside the gene matches: 10. The CDR3 spans 17 residues. Germline CDR1 MNHEY, CDR2 SMNVEV (reference sequence). The CDR3 loop is CASSPDTSGISYNEQFF. In DNA, the CDR3 is TGTGCCAGCAGTCCCGACACTAGCGGCATTTCCTACAATGAGCAGTTCTTC.

This chain joins TRBV2 and TRBJ2-3, with D unresolved. Trimming cost V 1 base and J 3 bases, with 5 bases left between them. The CDR3 length is 13 residues. Germline CDR1 and CDR2: SNHLY and FYNNEI. In nucleotides, the CDR3 is TGTGCCAGCAGTGAAGGGGGAACAGATACGCAGTATTTT. Protein product: CASSEGGTDTQYF.

This CDR3 is CATSRVRRGTEAFF. In DNA, the CDR3 is TGTGCCACCAGCAGAGTCCGGAGGGGCACTGAAGCTTTCTTT. The gene calls are TRBV15 and TRBJ1-1; possible D gene TRBD1, 5 bases. In germline, CDR1 is LNHNV, CDR2 YYDKDF (reference sequence). The germline V and J ends were trimmed by 1 base and 4 bases, with 10 bases remaining between them. The CDR3 is 14 residues long.

The chain uses TRBV2 and TRBJ1-1; the D is unclear. CDR1 SNHLY and CDR2 FYNNEI come from the germline V gene. Between the trimmed V and J ends, which lost 8 bases and 1 base, there was a span of 14 bases. The CDR3 is 14 amino acids. The CDR3 loop is CASRPGLWNTEAFF. CDR3 DNA sequence: TGTGCCAGCCGTCCCGGGCTTTGGAACACTGAAGCTTTCTTT.